A single sample is the source of the 25 T cell receptor beta chains below, sequenced in a study of radiation and T cells in renal cell carcinoma. The data were produced by immunoSEQ multiplex PCR, yet TCRdb's version contains in-frame clones alone and is incomplete. The data show 100,000 to 150,000 clones, about four fifths seen once. Time point described: blood 2 weeks post-SBRT. Treatment here: 15 Gy SBRT to primary tumor, nephrectomy 4 weeks later. The starting material was blood, obtained from a patient whose treatment included radiotherapy and nephrectomy. The source is a man between 45 and 60 years old with renal cell carcinoma.

This chain joins TRBV7-6 and TRBJ2-1, with 12 nucleotides matching TRBD2. J lost 8 bases, V lost 5 bases, and 7 bases had no gene match. Germline V gives CDR1 SGHVS, CDR2 FNYEAQ. This CDR3 comprises 15 residues. In DNA, the CDR3 is TGTGCCAGCAGCACCAGACTAGCGGGGGTTGATGAGCAGTTCTTC. Its translation: CASSTRLAGVDEQFF. Variable domain in full (rest from reference TRBV7-6 and TRBJ2-1): GAGVSQSPRYKVTKRGQDVALRCDPISGHVSLYWYRQALGQGPEFLTYFNYEAQQDKSGLPNDRFSAERPEGSISTLTIQRTEQRDSAMYRCASSTRLAGVDEQFFGPGTRLTVL.

This chain links TRBV5-1 with TRBJ2-3; D uncertain. Germline V lookup: CDR1 SGHRS, CDR2 YFSETQ. The CDR3 has 16 residues. V lost 0 bases and J lost 2, with 13 bases in between. CDR3 DNA sequence: TGCGCCAGCAGCTTGGGTACCACCCGATACACAGATACGCAGTATTTT. It translates to CASSLGTTRYTDTQYF.

The chain carries TRBV5-1 and TRBJ2-1; D gene ambiguous. Looked up from germline, CDR1 is SGHRS and CDR2 is YFSETQ. The CDR3 spans 14 residues. V shed 5 bases and J shed 0 bases, with 9 bases lying between them. The DNA for the CDR3 is TGCGCCAGCAGTCCCCAAAGCTCCTACAATGAGCAGTTCTTC. Protein sequence: CASSPQSSYNEQFF.

V usage is TRBV9 and J usage is TRBJ2-3; the match to TRBD2 covers 13 bases. This CDR3 has 15 residues. The germline V gene encodes CDR1 SGDLS and CDR2 YYNGEE. J gave up 6 bases and V 4 bases, and 5 bases lay outside the gene matches. CDR3 protein: CASSPLAGGFDTQYF. DNA of the CDR3: TGTGCCAGCAGCCCACTAGCGGGGGGGTTTGATACGCAGTATTTT.

J is TRBJ2-2 and V is TRBV6-6, with D unresolved. Germline-derived CDR1 and CDR2 are MNHNY and SVGAGI (reference sequence). Trimming left V 3 bases short and J 0 bases short, with 8 bases between. The CDR3 runs to 15 residues. The DNA of the CDR3 is TGTGCCAGCAGTTATACAGCCGCGAACACCGGGGAGCTGTTTTTT. It is translated as CASSYTAANTGELFF.

This clone was seen more than once but under ten times. The V call is TRBV25-1, the J call TRBJ2-7, with TRBD2 matching 8 bases. With V trimmed by 10 bases and J by 3 bases, 5 bases remained unmatched. This CDR3 has 12 residues. Germline V gives CDR1 MGHDK, CDR2 SYGVNS. CDR3: CATGRGIYEQYF. The CDR3 DNA is TGTGCCACCGGGAGGGGGATCTACGAGCAGTACTTC.

This clone showed up just a few times. The chain has TRBV6-5 and TRBJ1-6; a possible D gene is TRBD1 (5 bases). V was pared by 2 bases and J by 7 bases, with 9 bases between. Germline CDR1 MNHEY, CDR2 SVGAGI. The CDR3 is made up of 14 amino acids. CDR3 in amino acids: CASSYERDNSPLHF. In DNA, the CDR3 is TGTGCCAGCAGTTACGAGAGGGACAATTCACCCCTCCACTTT.

The J gene is TRBJ1-1, the V gene TRBV4-3; 8 positions agree with TRBD1. This CDR3 region has 13 residues. The J segment lost 5 bases and the V segment lost 4 bases, leaving 3 bases of the junction unmatched. Looked up from germline, CDR1 is LGHNA and CDR2 is YSLEER. CDR3 loop: CASSRTGRTEAFF. CDR3 sequence (DNA): TGCGCCAGCAGCCGGACAGGGCGAACTGAAGCTTTCTTT.

This clone was recorded only once. The J gene is TRBJ1-5, the V gene TRBV19; TRBD1 is a possible D gene (5 bases). CDR1 LNHDA and CDR2 SQIVND come from the germline V gene (reference sequence). Trimming left V 4 bases short and J 1 base short, with 11 bases between. CDR3 length: 15 amino acids. CDR3 sequence: CASSKWGQSNQPQHF. Written as DNA, the CDR3 is TGTGCCAGTAGTAAGTGGGGCCAAAGCAATCAGCCCCAGCATTTT.

V is TRBV30 and J is TRBJ2-3, with 8 positions matching TRBD2. Per the germline V gene, CDR1 is GTSNPN and CDR2 is SVGIG (reference sequence). The CDR3 loop spans 15 amino acids. V lost 1 base, J lost 3 bases, and 6 bases stayed unmatched. The CDR3 DNA reads as TGTGCCTGGAGTGCGGGGGGGACGGTGACAGATACGCAGTATTTT. Translation gives CAWSAGGTVTDTQYF.

The chain carries TRBV30 and TRBJ2-3, with a possible D match to TRBD1 (5 bases). Germline CDR1 is GTSNPN and CDR2 is SVGIG (reference sequence). V lost 0 bases, J lost 5 bases, and 9 bases lay in between. The CDR3 is 13 residues long. DNA of the CDR3: TGTGCCTGGAGTGTACAGGACGGAGATACGCAGTATTTT. Amino acids: CAWSVQDGDTQYF. Filled out from reference TRBV30 and TRBJ2-3, the complete variable domain reads SQTIHQWPATLVQPVGSPLSLECTVEGTSNPNLYWYRQAAGRGLQLLFYSVGIGQISSEVPQNLSASRPQDRQFILSSKKLLLSDSGFYLCAWSVQDGDTQYFGPGTRLTVL.

The chain has TRBV29-1 and TRBJ2-1; TRBD1 agrees at 8 bases. The germline V gene has CDR1 SQVTM and CDR2 ANQGSEA. This CDR3 has 13 amino acids. The V gene end was trimmed by 4 bases and the J gene end by 2 bases; junction bases not matched to a gene: 1. The CDR3 DNA reads TGCAGCGTTGCACAGGGGGCCTACAATGAGCAGTTCTTC. This translates into CSVAQGAYNEQFF.

The chain links TRBV11-2 to TRBJ2-7, with 8 bases aligning to TRBD1. J lost 4 bases, V lost 6 bases, and 5 bases had no gene match. Germline CDR1 reads SGHAT; CDR2 reads FQNNGV. This CDR3 has 13 residues. The CDR3 reads CASSGDRGYEQYF. Here the CDR3 DNA reads TGTGCCAGCAGTGGTGACAGGGGTTACGAGCAGTACTTC.

The rearrangement links TRBV19 to TRBJ1-2; 11 nucleotides agree with TRBD1. This CDR3 region has 15 residues. With 9 bases clipped from V and 5 bases from J, the junction kept 11 bases outside the gene matches. The germline V gene encodes CDR1 LNHDA and CDR2 SQIVND (reference sequence). CDR3 residues: CASADRGPFSYGYTF. DNA for the CDR3: TGTGCCAGCGCGGACAGGGGGCCCTTTAGTTATGGCTACACCTTC.

This clone was counted a few times. The chain recombines TRBV7-9 with TRBJ2-1, with D perhaps being TRBD1 or TRBD2 (5 bases each). Germline assignment: CDR1 SEHNR and CDR2 FQNEAQ (reference sequence). The CDR3 has 15 amino acids. V lost 6 bases and J 0 bases, leaving 12 bases between the germline ends. The CDR3 region is CASSPGRSSYNEQFF. DNA for the CDR3: TGTGCCAGCAGTCCGGGGCGGAGCTCCTACAATGAGCAGTTCTTC. Complete variable domain (other parts from reference TRBV7-9 and TRBJ2-1): DTGVSQNPRHKITKRGQNVTFRCDPISEHNRLYWYRQTLGQGPEFLTYFQNEAQLEKSRLLSDRFSAERPKGSFSTLEIQRTEQGDSAMYLCASSPGRSSYNEQFFGPGTRLTVL.

The rearrangement uses TRBV7-2 and TRBJ1-1, with D uncertain. The V gene lost 4 bases and the J gene lost 5 bases, with 14 bases spanning the gap. The germline V gene has CDR1 SGHTA and CDR2 FQGNSA. The CDR3 covers 14 residues. The CDR3, as DNA: TGTGCCAGCAGCTCATACATGTCTCGGACTGAAGCTTTCTTT. Protein sequence: CASSSYMSRTEAFF.

This clone has a handful of counts. The V call is TRBV7-9, the J call TRBJ1-1, with D possibly being TRBD1 (5 bases). Looked up from germline, CDR1 is SEHNR and CDR2 is FQNEAQ (reference sequence). This CDR3 has 13 amino acids. The V end was cut by 5 bases, the J end by 6 bases, with 13 bases between. CDR3 bases: TGTGCCAGCAGCACCCGGAGGGGAGCTGAAGCTTTCTTT. It yields the protein CASSTRRGAEAFF. Drawing the rest from reference TRBV7-9 and TRBJ1-1, the complete variable domain is DTGVSQNPRHKITKRGQNVTFRCDPISEHNRLYWYRQTLGQGPEFLTYFQNEAQLEKSRLLSDRFSAERPKGSFSTLEIQRTEQGDSAMYLCASSTRRGAEAFFGQGTRLTVV.

The rearrangement links TRBV18 to TRBJ1-4, with D possibly TRBD1 on 5 matching bases. V lost 6 bases and J lost 5, with 13 bases in between. CDR3 size: 14 residues. Germline CDR1 reads KGHSH; CDR2 reads LQKENI. CDR3 loop: CASSADRLNEKLFF. The CDR3 region has the DNA TGTGCCAGCTCGGCCGACAGACTAAATGAAAAACTGTTTTTT.

In this sample, this clone turned up once. The J gene is TRBJ1-4, the V gene TRBV27, with a possible D match to TRBD1 (5 bases). CDR1 is MNHEY, CDR2 SMNVEV, per germline (reference sequence). V was shortened by 3 bases and J by 8 bases, with 13 bases between the two germline ends. The CDR3 contains 14 residues. The CDR3 sequence: CASSFGRVGEKLFF. The CDR3 bases are TGTGCCAGCAGTTTTGGCAGGGTCGGGGAAAAACTGTTTTTT.

This chain joins TRBV19 and TRBJ1-5; 9 bases are shared with TRBD1. Germline lookup yields CDR1 LNHDA and CDR2 SQIVND (reference sequence). This CDR3 has 13 amino acids. V lost 9 bases and J lost 7; bases outside the gene matches: 7. CDR3 amino acids: CASRDRVGQPQHF. DNA of the CDR3: TGTGCCAGCCGGGACAGGGTCGGGCAGCCCCAGCATTTT.

This rearrangement joins TRBV18 to TRBJ1-1; D is perhaps TRBD1 (5 bases). V dropped 5 bases and J dropped 1 base, with 8 bases sitting between them. Germline V gene data show CDR1 as KGHSH and CDR2 as LQKENI. The CDR3 length is 13 residues. The CDR3 DNA reads as TGTGCCAGCTCAGAACAGGCGAACACTGAAGCTTTCTTT. Its translation is CASSEQANTEAFF.

The chain employs TRBV5-1 and TRBJ2-3; TRBD1 aligns across 10 bases. CDR1 SGHRS and CDR2 YFSETQ come from the germline V gene. This CDR3 is built from 16 residues. The J segment lost 0 bases and the V segment lost 3 bases, leaving 4 bases of the junction unmatched. CDR3 coding DNA: TGCGCCAGCAGCTGGACAGGGGGTTCGAGCACAGATACGCAGTATTTT. Encoded protein: CASSWTGGSSTDTQYF.

In this sample, this clone turned up once. The genes are TRBV4-2 and TRBJ2-5; perhaps TRBD2 as D (5 bases). CDR1 and CDR2 (germline): LGHNA, YNFKEQ. The CDR3 loop spans 14 amino acids. V dropped 0 bases and J dropped 4 bases, with 9 bases sitting between them. CDR3 nucleotides: TGTGCCAGCAGCCAAGAACTAGGGCCAGAGACCCAGTACTTC. Amino acids: CASSQELGPETQYF.

This clone has a handful of counts. The V gene is TRBV6-1, the J gene TRBJ1-4; TRBD1 aligns across 7 bases. CDR3 length: 15 residues. With 0 bases clipped from V and 8 bases from J, the junction kept 6 bases outside the gene matches. Germline-derived CDR1 and CDR2 are MNHNS and SASEGT. DNA of the CDR3: TGTGCCAGCAGTGAAGCCAGGACAGGCTACGAAAAACTGTTTTTT. It codes for CASSEARTGYEKLFF.

This chain connects TRBV5-1 to TRBJ2-7, with TRBD1 matching over 8 bases. The CDR3 contains 14 residues. The ends lost 3 bases at V and 5 bases at J; junction bases unmatched: 7. Germline lookup yields CDR1 SGHRS and CDR2 YFSETQ. The CDR3 DNA follows: TGCGCCAGCAGCTCGCAGGGGGCTAGTGACGAGCAGTACTTC. Protein sequence: CASSSQGASDEQYF.